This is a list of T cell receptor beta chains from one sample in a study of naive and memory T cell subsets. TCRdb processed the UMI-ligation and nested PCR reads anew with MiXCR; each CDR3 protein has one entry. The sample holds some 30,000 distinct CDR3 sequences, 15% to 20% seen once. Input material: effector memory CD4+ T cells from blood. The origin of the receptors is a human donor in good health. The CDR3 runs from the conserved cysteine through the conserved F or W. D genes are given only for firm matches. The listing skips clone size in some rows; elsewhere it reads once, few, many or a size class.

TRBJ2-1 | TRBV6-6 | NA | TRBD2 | CASSYSNRLAGLNEQFF | TGTGCCAGCAGTTACTCGAATCGCCTAGCGGGCCTCAATGAGCAGTTCTTC
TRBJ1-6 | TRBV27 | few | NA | CASSLNPYNSPLHF | TGTGCCAGCAGTCTTAACCCCTATAATTCACCCCTCCACTTT
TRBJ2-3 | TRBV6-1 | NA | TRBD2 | CASSEVASGRIADTQYF | TGTGCCAGCAGTGAAGTTGCTAGCGGGAGGATCGCAGATACGCAGTATTTT
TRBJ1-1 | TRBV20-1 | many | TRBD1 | CSAQELYRGVTEAFF | TGCAGTGCTCAAGAACTTTACAGGGGAGTGACTGAAGCTTTCTTT
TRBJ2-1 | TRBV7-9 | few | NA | CASSLARSGEIYNEQFF | TGTGCCAGCAGCTTAGCGCGTTCGGGCGAAATCTACAATGAGCAGTTCTTC
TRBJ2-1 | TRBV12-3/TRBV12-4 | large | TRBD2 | CASSFKARPFSGRTINNEQFF | TGTGCCAGCAGTTTTAAGGCCCGGCCATTCAGCGGGAGGACGATTAACAATGAGCAGTTCTTC
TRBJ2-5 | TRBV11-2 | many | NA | CASSKGGETQYF | TGTGCCAGCAGCAAAGGGGGGGAGACCCAGTACTTC
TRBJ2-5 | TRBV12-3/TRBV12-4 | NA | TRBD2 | CASRKGLAEVKTQYF | TGTGCCAGCAGAAAGGGACTAGCGGAAGTGAAGACCCAGTACTTC
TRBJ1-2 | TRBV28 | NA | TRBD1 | CASSLTGGGSGYGYTF | TGTGCCAGCAGTCTCACAGGGGGGGGGTCCGGCTATGGCTACACCTTC
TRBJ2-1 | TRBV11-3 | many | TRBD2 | CASSRERSGRDNEQFF | TGTGCCAGCAGCCGGGAACGTAGCGGGAGGGACAATGAGCAGTTCTTC
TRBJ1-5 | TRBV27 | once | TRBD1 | CATGTGWNSNQPQHF | TGTGCCACGGGGACAGGATGGAATAGCAATCAGCCCCAGCATTTT
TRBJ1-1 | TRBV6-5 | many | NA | CASLNLRGAQHTEAFF | TGTGCCAGCCTGAACCTGCGGGGGGCACAACACACTGAAGCTTTCTTT
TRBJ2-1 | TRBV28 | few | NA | CASLGQMYNEQFF | TGTGCCAGCCTCGGGCAGATGTACAATGAGCAGTTCTTC
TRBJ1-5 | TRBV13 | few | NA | CASSPRRDQPQHF | TGTGCCAGCAGCCCCCGTAGGGATCAGCCCCAGCATTTT
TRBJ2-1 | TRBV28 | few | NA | CASSPPNLLARLQFF | TGTGCCAGCAGTCCACCTAATCTACTAGCCCGGCTACAGTTCTTC
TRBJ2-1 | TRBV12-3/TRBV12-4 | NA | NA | CASSLHTSYNEQFF | TGTGCCAGCAGTTTACATACCTCCTACAATGAGCAGTTCTTC
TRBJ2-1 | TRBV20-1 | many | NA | CSASGSSYNEQFF | TGCAGTGCTAGCGGGAGCTCCTACAATGAGCAGTTCTTC
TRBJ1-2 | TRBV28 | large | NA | CASSSRGPEGYTF | TGTGCCAGCAGTTCCCGTGGTCCGGAAGGCTACACCTTC
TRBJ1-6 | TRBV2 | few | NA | CASTVDGNPSSPLHF | TGTGCCAGCACCGTCGACGGAAATCCAAGTTCACCCCTCCACTTT
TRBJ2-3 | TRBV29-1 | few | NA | CSVARGSTDTQYF | TGCAGCGTTGCGAGGGGGAGCACAGATACGCAGTATTTT
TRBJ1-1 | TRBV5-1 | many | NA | CASSVDGSPRSSEAFF | TGCGCCAGCAGCGTTGACGGCTCCCCTAGATCTTCTGAAGCTTTCTTT
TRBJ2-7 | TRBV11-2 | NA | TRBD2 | CASSLGRLADYEQYF | TGTGCCAGCAGCTTAGGAAGGCTAGCGGATTACGAGCAGTACTTC
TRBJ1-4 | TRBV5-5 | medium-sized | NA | CASSLAMRSNEKLFF | TGTGCCAGCAGCTTGGCCATGCGGTCTAATGAAAAACTGTTTTTT
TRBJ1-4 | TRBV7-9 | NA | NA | CASSLAGLGGEKLFF | TGTGCCAGCAGCTTAGCGGGCCTTGGGGGCGAAAAACTGTTTTTT
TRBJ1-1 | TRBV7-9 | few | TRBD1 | CASSPMGTGGEAFF | TGTGCCAGCAGCCCCATGGGGACAGGTGGGGAAGCTTTCTTT
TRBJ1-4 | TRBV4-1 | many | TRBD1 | CASSRDRGAEKLFF | TGCGCCAGCAGCCGCGACAGGGGGGCTGAAAAACTGTTTTTT
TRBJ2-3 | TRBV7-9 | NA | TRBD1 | CASRKTGITDTQYF | TGTGCCAGCAGGAAGACAGGGATCACAGATACGCAGTATTTT
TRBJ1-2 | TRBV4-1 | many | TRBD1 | CASSWGTDGGYTF | TGCGCCAGCAGCTGGGGGACAGACGGAGGCTACACCTTC
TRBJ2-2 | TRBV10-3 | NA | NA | CATMGAPNTGELFF | TGTGCCACCATGGGGGCTCCGAACACCGGGGAGCTGTTTTTT
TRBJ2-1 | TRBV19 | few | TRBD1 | CASSKGQGANEQFF | TGTGCCAGTAGCAAGGGACAGGGGGCAAATGAGCAGTTCTTC
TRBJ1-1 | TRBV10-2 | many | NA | CASREGNTEAFF | TGCGCCAGCAGGGAGGGGAACACTGAAGCTTTCTTT
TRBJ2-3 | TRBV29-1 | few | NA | CSAGTGTSTDTQYF | TGCAGCGCAGGGACGGGAACTAGCACAGATACGCAGTATTTT